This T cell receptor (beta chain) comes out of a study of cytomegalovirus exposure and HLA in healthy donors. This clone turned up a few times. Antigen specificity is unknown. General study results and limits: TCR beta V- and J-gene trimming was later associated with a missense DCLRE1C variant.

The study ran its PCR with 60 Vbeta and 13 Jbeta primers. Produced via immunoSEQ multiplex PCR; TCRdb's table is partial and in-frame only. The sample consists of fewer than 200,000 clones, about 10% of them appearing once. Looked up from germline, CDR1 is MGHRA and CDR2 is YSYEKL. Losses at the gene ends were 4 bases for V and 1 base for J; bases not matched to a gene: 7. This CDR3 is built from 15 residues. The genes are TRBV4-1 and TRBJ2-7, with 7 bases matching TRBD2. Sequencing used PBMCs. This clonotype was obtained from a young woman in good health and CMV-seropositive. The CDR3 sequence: CASSPAAGVSYEQYF. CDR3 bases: TGCGCCAGCAGCCCAGCGGCGGGAGTATCCTACGAGCAGTACTTC.